These 20 T cell receptor beta chains came from one sample sequenced in a study of early T cells in non-severe SARS-CoV-2 infection. TCRdb re-analysed the 5' RACE reads in MiXCR, keeping a single row per CDR3 protein. The sample consists of tens of thousands of distinct CDR3 sequences, 7.5% to 9.5% of them appearing once. Source: whole blood, taken at baseline. The receptors were sampled from an adult who was a healthcare worker with PCR-confirmed SARS-CoV-2 infection or an uninfected control (not recorded which).

This clonotype was recorded many times. This sequence joins TRBV11-1 and TRBJ2-5; the D is unclear. CDR3 size: 14 residues. CDR1 and CDR2 (germline): SGHAT, FQDESV (reference sequence). Deletions cut 2 bases from V and 5 bases from J, with 12 bases between. DNA for the CDR3: TGTGCCAGCAGCTTACGATCGGTATGGGAGACCCAGTACTTC. This encodes CASSLRSVWETQYF.

This clonotype was found many times. CDR3: CSVRQLQETQYF. In DNA form, the CDR3 reads TGCAGCGTTCGACAGTTACAAGAGACCCAGTACTTC. This chain uses TRBV29-1 with TRBJ2-5; D perhaps matches TRBD1 (5 bases). The CDR3 runs to 12 residues. Trimming took off 5 bases at V and 2 bases at J, with 9 bases between the two ends. Per the germline V gene, CDR1 is SQVTM and CDR2 is ANQGSEA.

This chain connects TRBV4-2 to TRBJ2-7; D could derive from TRBD1 or TRBD2 (5 bases each). The V gene's germline CDR1 is LGHNA and CDR2 YNFKEQ. This CDR3 is 15 amino acids long. With 2 bases removed from V and 1 base from J, the gap between germline ends came to 12 bases. CDR3 sequence reads: CASSQSRDPSYEQYF. CDR3 bases: TGTGCCAGCAGCCAATCCCGGGACCCTTCCTACGAGCAGTACTTC.

This clonotype was detected only a few times. This chain links TRBV7-2 with TRBJ1-6; perhaps TRBD1 as D (5 bases). Looked up from germline, CDR1 is SGHTA and CDR2 is FQGNSA. CDR3 size: 16 residues. V lost 2 bases and J 0 bases, leaving 8 bases between the germline ends. This chain's CDR3 is CASSLRTLSYNSPLHF. CDR3 bases: TGTGCCAGCAGCTTAAGGACACTCTCCTATAATTCACCCCTCCACTTT.

This clonotype was detected only a few times. The chain recombines TRBV6-6 with TRBJ2-3; 7 bases align to TRBD1. The V gene's germline CDR1 is MNHNY and CDR2 SVGAGI (reference sequence). J was trimmed by 7 bases and V by 3 bases; bases with no gene match: 10. CDR3 size: 15 residues. This CDR3 reads CASSYTGDASHTQYF. The CDR3 DNA is TGTGCCAGCAGTTATACAGGGGACGCGTCTCATACGCAGTATTTT.

This clonotype was recorded at least ten times. V is TRBV18 and J is TRBJ1-5; the D is unclear. Germline V gene lookup returns CDR1 KGHSH and CDR2 LQKENI. Trimming removed 2 bases at V and 0 bases at J, with 8 bases between. The CDR3 loop spans 15 amino acids. CDR3 in DNA: TGTGCCAGCTCACCAACAGAGTCTAGCAATCAGCCCCAGCATTTT. The encoded protein is CASSPTESSNQPQHF.

The chain has TRBV2 and TRBJ2-7; TRBD1 might be the D (5 bases). Germline V gene data show CDR1 as SNHLY and CDR2 as FYNNEI. V shed 7 bases and J shed 6 bases, with 13 bases lying between them. CDR3 size: 12 residues. The CDR3 is CASKTQGSEQYF. The CDR3 region has the DNA TGTGCCAGCAAAACCCAGGGAAGCGAGCAGTACTTC.

The chain couples TRBV11-2 to TRBJ2-7; D might be TRBD2 (6 bases). V lost 4 bases and J lost 1, with 11 bases in between. Per the germline V gene, CDR1 is SGHAT and CDR2 is FQNNGV. CDR3 size: 14 residues. The DNA for the CDR3 is TGTGCCAGCAGCTGGGATAGCGGTTCCTACGAGCAGTACTTC. Translated, it gives CASSWDSGSYEQYF.

The J gene is TRBJ2-7, the V gene TRBV7-3; 7 nucleotides match TRBD1. From germline, CDR1 is SGHTA and CDR2 FQGTGA. V gave up 4 bases and J gave up 5 bases; unmatched junction bases: 5. This CDR3 comprises 13 residues. CDR3 in DNA: TGTGCCAGCAGCTCTACAGGGGCCCACGAGCAGTACTTC. It yields the protein CASSSTGAHEQYF.

This clonotype was counted between two and nine times. V gene TRBV29-1 combines with J gene TRBJ2-1; a possible D gene is TRBD2 (5 bases). The CDR3 has 14 residues. Germline CDR1 and CDR2: SQVTM and ANQGSEA. The V end was cut by 7 bases, the J end by 0 bases, with 13 bases between. The CDR3 spells CSAIRGFSYNEQFF. CDR3 DNA sequence: TGCAGCGCTATACGGGGTTTCTCCTACAATGAGCAGTTCTTC.

This clonotype was counted many times. This rearrangement joins TRBV7-9 to TRBJ1-6, with D hard to call. V was shortened by 1 base and J by 9 bases, with 10 bases between the two germline ends. This CDR3 is 14 amino acids long. In germline, CDR1 is SEHNR, CDR2 FQNEAQ (reference sequence). Here the CDR3 reads CASSLVGSSSPLHF. The DNA of the CDR3 is TGTGCCAGCAGCTTAGTAGGAAGCAGTTCACCCCTCCACTTT.

A few counts support this clonotype. The chain is built from TRBV10-2 and TRBJ1-4; D not resolved. V lost 2 bases to trimming and J lost 4 bases, with 8 bases between them. Germline V gives CDR1 WSHSY, CDR2 SAAADI. The CDR3 has 14 residues. CDR3: CASSEPGNNEKLFF. The DNA of the CDR3 is TGCGCCAGCAGTGAGCCCGGTAATAATGAAAAACTGTTTTTT.

The V gene is TRBV27, the J gene TRBJ2-7; weak D call: TRBD2 (7 bases). The CDR3 length is 16 residues. In germline, CDR1 is MNHEY, CDR2 SMNVEV (reference sequence). Trimming shortened V by 5 bases and J by 5 bases, and 22 bases separated the two germline ends. CDR3 protein: CASSPRGGRAYNEQYF. The CDR3 coding sequence is TGTGCCAGCAGTCCCCGAGGGGGGAGGGCCTACAACGAGCAGTACTTC.

A few counts support this clonotype. The gene calls are TRBV11-3 and TRBJ2-3, with TRBD2 identical over 12 bases. This CDR3 spans 16 amino acids. Trimming cost V 3 bases and J 6 bases; bases outside gene matches: 7. Germline-derived CDR1 and CDR2 are SGHNT and YENEEA. DNA of the CDR3: TGTGCCAGCAGCTTCCGGACTAGCGGGATATTGGATACGCAGTATTTT. Its translation: CASSFRTSGILDTQYF.

This clonotype was detected many times. The V and J genes are TRBV11-2 and TRBJ2-1, with D unresolved. The V gene lost 1 base and the J gene lost 3 bases, with 4 bases spanning the gap. CDR3 size: 13 residues. Germline V lookup: CDR1 SGHAT, CDR2 FQNNGV. The CDR3 region is CASSLGHYNEQFF. The CDR3 region has the DNA TGTGCCAGCAGCTTAGGGCACTACAATGAGCAGTTCTTC.

V and J are TRBV6-6 and TRBJ1-2; D remains ambiguous. Germline loops: CDR1 MNHNY, CDR2 SVGAGI (reference sequence). V lost 2 bases and J lost 6, with 19 bases in between. The length of the CDR3 is 16 residues. The CDR3: CASSYRTPGGADGYTF. The CDR3, as DNA: TGTGCCAGCAGTTACCGGACCCCTGGAGGCGCTGATGGCTACACCTTC.

The rearrangement links TRBV7-2 to TRBJ2-1; 8 bases map to TRBD2. V shed 1 base, J shed 13 bases, and the junction held 12 bases outside the gene matches. Looked up from germline, CDR1 is SGHTA and CDR2 is FQGNSA. The CDR3 is 15 residues long. This CDR3 is CASSLEAGGRVKQFF. The CDR3 coding sequence is TGTGCCAGCAGCTTAGAGGCGGGAGGCCGGGTAAAACAGTTCTTC.

This clonotype was seen more than once but under ten times. The chain carries TRBV7-9 and TRBJ2-1, with TRBD2 identical over 11 bases. Germline V gene data show CDR1 as SEHNR and CDR2 as FQNEAQ (reference sequence). The CDR3 is made up of 17 amino acids. After removal of 1 base from V and 0 bases from J, the junction contained 2 bases not matched to a gene. Written as DNA, the CDR3 is TGTGCCAGCAGCTTAGATAGCGGGAGGGTCTCCTACAATGAGCAGTTCTTC. It yields the protein CASSLDSGRVSYNEQFF.

At least ten counts were recorded for this clonotype. The chain carries TRBV5-4 and TRBJ2-7; the D is unclear. Deletions cut 1 base from V and 3 bases from J, with 2 bases between. Germline CDR1 SGHNT, CDR2 YYREEE (reference sequence). This CDR3 contains 11 residues. The CDR3 loop reads CASSLYYEQYF. The CDR3 bases are TGTGCCAGCAGCTTGTACTACGAGCAGTACTTC. Combining the CDR3 with reference TRBV5-4 and TRBJ2-7 gives the whole variable domain ETGVTQSPTHLIKTRGQQVTLRCSSQSGHNTVSWYQQALGQGPQFIFQYYREEENGRGNFPPRFSGLQFPNYSSELNVNALELDDSALYLCASSLYYEQYFGPGTRLTVT.

The chain couples TRBV6-5 to TRBJ1-1, with 12 nucleotides matching TRBD1. V dropped 5 bases and J dropped 2; count of bases not matched to a gene: 9. This CDR3 region has 17 residues. Germline values: CDR1 MNHEY, CDR2 SVGAGI. The chain's CDR3 is CASSAHRGQGANTEAFF. CDR3 nucleotide sequence: TGTGCCAGCAGTGCACACAGGGGACAGGGGGCCAACACTGAAGCTTTCTTT.